This T cell receptor (beta chain) was obtained from a study of T-cell memory formation after mild COVID-19. Background on the study: Largely donor-specific TCR clusters were found. General study points: Clones that contracted from day 15 to 85 had balanced CD4/CD8; later expanders were CD4+ biased. Mostly located in CM and EM were contracting CD4+ clones, with contracting CD8+ clones located in EMRA.

As concerns this clonotype: Its antigen is not known.

TCR alpha and TCR beta cDNA libraries carrying sample barcodes and UMIs were produced by 5'RACE using constant-segment primers. Via MiXCR, TCRdb re-called the 5' RACE reads, giving one row per CDR3 protein. Here the sample spans roughly 310,000 distinct CDR3 sequences, more than 15% being singletons. The TCR was taken from a man aged 18 to 29 who had mild COVID-19 (a few samples of this study predate the infection). Cell type and time point are not known. Sequencing was done on a sample of PBMCs or a T cell subset sorted from them (not recorded which).

The CDR3 reads CASSLARGTEAFF. The CDR3 DNA follows: TGTGCCAGCAGCTTAGCGAGGGGCACTGAAGCTTTCTTT. The chain is built from TRBV7-2 and TRBJ1-1; D might be TRBD1 (5 bases). There are 13 residues in the CDR3. Germline V CDR1 and CDR2: SGHTA, FQGNSA. Trimming took 0 bases from V and 4 from J, leaving 6 bases between them.